The present T cell receptor beta chain was sequenced within a study of technical replicates of blood from several donors. Measured with immunoSEQ multiplex PCR; TCRdb has only the in-frame clones, and not every one. This table holds tens of thousands of clones, almost 98% found once. Trimming removed 4 bases at V and 6 bases at J, with 16 bases between. The CDR3 spans 15 residues. Germline-derived CDR1 and CDR2 are MGHRA and YSYEKL. Sequenced material: T cells isolated from PBMCs. The clonotype originates from a human donor in good health. This chain connects TRBV4-1 to TRBJ2-1; D is perhaps TRBD1 (6 bases). CDR3: CASSPWGLAPNEQFF. CDR3 nucleotide sequence: TGCGCCAGCAGCCCATGGGGGCTAGCCCCCAATGAGCAGTTCTTC.